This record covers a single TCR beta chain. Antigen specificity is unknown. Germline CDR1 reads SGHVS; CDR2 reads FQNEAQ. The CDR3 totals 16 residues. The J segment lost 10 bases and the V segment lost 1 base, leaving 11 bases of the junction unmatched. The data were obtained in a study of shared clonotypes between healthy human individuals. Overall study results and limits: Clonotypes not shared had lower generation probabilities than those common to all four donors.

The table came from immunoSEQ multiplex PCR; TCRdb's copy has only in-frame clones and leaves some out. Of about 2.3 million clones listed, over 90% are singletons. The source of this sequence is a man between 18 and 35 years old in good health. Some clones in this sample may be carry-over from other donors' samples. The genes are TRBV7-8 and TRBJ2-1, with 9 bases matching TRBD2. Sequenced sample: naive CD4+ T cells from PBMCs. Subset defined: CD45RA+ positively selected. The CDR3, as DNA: TGTGCCAGCAGCTTAGATGCGGGAGGGCCGTGGAGGGAGCAGTTCTTC. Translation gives CASSLDAGGPWREQFF. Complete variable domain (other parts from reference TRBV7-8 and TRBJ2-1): GAGVSQSPRYKVAKRGQDVALRCDPISGHVSLFWYQQALGQGPEFLTYFQNEAQLDKSGLPSDRFFAERPEGSVSTLKIQRTQQEDSAVYLCASSLDAGGPWREQFFGPGTRLTVL.